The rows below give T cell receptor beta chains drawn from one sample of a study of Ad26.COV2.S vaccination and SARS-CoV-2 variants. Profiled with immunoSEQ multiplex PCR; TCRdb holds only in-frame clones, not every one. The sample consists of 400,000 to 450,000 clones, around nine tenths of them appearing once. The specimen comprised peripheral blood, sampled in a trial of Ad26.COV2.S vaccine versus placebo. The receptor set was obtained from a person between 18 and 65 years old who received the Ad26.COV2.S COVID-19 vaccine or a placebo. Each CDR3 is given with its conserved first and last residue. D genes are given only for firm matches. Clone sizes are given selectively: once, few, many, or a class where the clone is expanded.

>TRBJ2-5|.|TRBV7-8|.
CASSLGGRGFETQYF
TGTGCCAGCAGCTTAGGCGGCAGGGGTTTCGAGACCCAGTACTTC
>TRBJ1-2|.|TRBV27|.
CASRLHPGGANYGYTF
TGTGCCAGCAGACTCCATCCGGGGGGCGCGAACTATGGCTACACCTTC
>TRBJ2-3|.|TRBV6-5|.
CAIKIGGTDTQYF
TGTGCCATCAAAATTGGTGGTACAGATACGCAGTATTTT
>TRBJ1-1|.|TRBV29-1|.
CSAVTGGTEAFF
TGCAGCGCTGTAACCGGTGGGACTGAAGCTTTCTTT
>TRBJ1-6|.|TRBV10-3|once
CAISELSFGNSPLHF
TGTGCCATCAGTGAGTTGAGCTTCGGTAATTCACCCCTCCACTTT
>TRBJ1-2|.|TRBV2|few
CASSPLQGSGYTF
TGTGCCAGCAGCCCACTACAGGGCTCAGGCTACACCTTC
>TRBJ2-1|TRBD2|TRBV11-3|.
CASSAWTSGSAYNEQFF
TGTGCCAGCAGCGCCTGGACTAGCGGGAGCGCATACAATGAGCAGTTCTTC
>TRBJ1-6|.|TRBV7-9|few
CASSLTGNDNSPLHF
TGTGCCAGCAGCTTAACAGGGAACGATAATTCACCCCTCCACTTT
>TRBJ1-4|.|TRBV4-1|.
CASSQVGKGRTNEKLFF
TGCGCCAGCAGCCAAGTCGGGAAAGGGCGGACTAATGAAAAACTGTTTTTT
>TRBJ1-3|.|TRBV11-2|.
CASSPGWEVGNTIYF
TGTGCCAGCAGCCCAGGGTGGGAAGTCGGAAACACCATATATTTT
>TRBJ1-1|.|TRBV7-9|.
CASSVGVVDTEAFF
TGTGCCAGCAGCGTGGGAGTGGTGGACACTGAAGCTTTCTTT
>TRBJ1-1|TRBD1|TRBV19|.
CASSLTGLGTEAFF
TGTGCCAGTAGTTTGACAGGGCTTGGCACTGAAGCTTTCTTT
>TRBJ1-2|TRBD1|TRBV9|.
CASSVGTAVNYGYTF
TGTGCCAGCAGCGTCGGGACAGCCGTTAACTATGGCTACACCTTC
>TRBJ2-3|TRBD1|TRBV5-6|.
CASSFWDRGIDTQYF
TGTGCCAGCAGCTTCTGGGACAGGGGTATAGATACGCAGTATTTT
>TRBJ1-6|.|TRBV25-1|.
CASSERFESSYNSPLHF
TGTGCCAGCAGTGAACGTTTTGAGAGCTCCTATAATTCACCCCTCCACTTT
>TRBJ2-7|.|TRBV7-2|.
CASSVLGPGFSGEYF
TGTGCCAGCAGCGTCTTGGGGCCAGGGTTCTCCGGAGAGTACTTC
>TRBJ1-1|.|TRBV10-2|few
CASNNRDLNTEAFF
TGCGCCAGCAACAACAGGGATCTGAACACTGAAGCTTTCTTT
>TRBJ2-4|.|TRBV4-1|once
CASSQVGRGEAKNIQYF
TGCGCCAGCAGCCAAGTCGGCAGGGGGGAAGCCAAAAACATTCAGTACTTC
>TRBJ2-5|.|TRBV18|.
CASSPSEETQYF
TGTGCCAGCTCACCTTCGGAAGAGACCCAGTACTTC